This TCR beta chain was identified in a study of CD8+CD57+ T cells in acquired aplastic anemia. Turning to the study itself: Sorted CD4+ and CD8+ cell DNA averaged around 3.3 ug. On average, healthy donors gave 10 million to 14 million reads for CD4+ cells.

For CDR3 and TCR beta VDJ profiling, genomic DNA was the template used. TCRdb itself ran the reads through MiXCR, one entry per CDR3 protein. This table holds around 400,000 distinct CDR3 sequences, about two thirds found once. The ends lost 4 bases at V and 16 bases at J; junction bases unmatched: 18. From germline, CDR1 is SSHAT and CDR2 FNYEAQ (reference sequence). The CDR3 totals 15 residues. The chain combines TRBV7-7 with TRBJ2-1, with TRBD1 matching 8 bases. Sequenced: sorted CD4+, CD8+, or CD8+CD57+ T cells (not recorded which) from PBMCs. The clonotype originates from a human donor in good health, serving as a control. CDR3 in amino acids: CASSSAGGREQVFFF. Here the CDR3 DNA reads TGTGCCAGCAGCTCCGCAGGGGGCAGGGAGCAGGTCTTCTTCTTC.